The present TCR beta chain was sequenced within a study of blood T cell repertoires in COVID-19. On the study more broadly: T cells, B-cell-depleted T cells, or PBMCs provided the cDNA or gDNA that served as material.

In the source study's methods: Nucleated cell counts were estimated from reference gene primer amplification. Libraries were prepared by immunoSEQ multiplex PCR; TCRdb keeps only in-frame clonotypes and omits some of them. V, J and clone size reflect that table, while D and trimming were determined from the DNA. The sample contains tens of thousands of clones, roughly 90% of which appear only once. This clone was detected a few times. Material for sequencing was peripheral blood. The receptor was derived from a woman aged 50 to 60 with active or convalescent COVID-19.

CDR3 DNA sequence: TGTGCCAGCAGCTTAGAGACTAACTATGGCTACACCTTC. Amino acid sequence: CASSLETNYGYTF. V and J are TRBV5-4 and TRBJ1-2; D call uncertain. This CDR3 comprises 13 residues. Germline loops: CDR1 SGHNT, CDR2 YYREEE (reference sequence). Trimming cost V 2 bases and J 0 bases, with 5 bases left between them.